This T cell receptor beta chain was obtained from a study of T-cell memory formation after mild COVID-19. Study-level findings and limits: Contracting CD4+ clones lay largely in CM and EM, with CD8+ ones residing in EMRA.

CDR3 length equals 15 residues. Trimming stripped 0 bases from V and 6 bases from J, with 11 bases between. Germline lookup yields CDR1 ENHRY and CDR2 SYGVKD. 5'RACE, which relied on constant-segment primers, yielded TCR alpha and TCR beta cDNA libraries carrying sample barcodes and UMIs. MiXCR was run by TCRdb on the 5' RACE reads, yielding one entry per CDR3 protein. This sample has under 200,000 distinct CDR3 sequences, with about 9.9% found just once. This clonotype was seen only a few times. Its antigen is unknown. Sequencing was done on a sample of PBMCs or a T cell subset sorted from them (not recorded which). The source of this sequence is a man younger than 30 who had mild COVID-19 (a few samples of this study predate the infection). Cell type and time point are not known. The V and J genes are TRBV10-3 and TRBJ1-4; no reliable D call. CDR3 residues: CAISESSTIDEKLFF. The CDR3 DNA sequence: TGTGCCATCAGTGAGTCGTCCACTATCGATGAAAAACTGTTTTTT.